This T cell receptor beta chain was captured by sequencing in a study of blood T cell repertoires in COVID-19. Study background: Samples came from the United States, Italy and Spain, spanning acute and convalescent COVID-19.

The table lists this clone with a count of one. The method was immunoSEQ multiplex PCR; TCRdb's version includes in-frame clones alone and lacks a portion of them. The sample holds about 280,000 clones, roughly 88% seen once. The germline CDR1 and CDR2 sequences are SGHNT and YENEEA. Trimming pared 1 base from V and 5 bases from J, leaving 8 bases between. CDR3 length: 13 residues. The sequenced sample was peripheral blood. The chain links TRBV11-3 to TRBJ1-1; D remains ambiguous. The sequence came from a man between 18 and 29 years old with active or convalescent COVID-19. CDR3 DNA sequence: TGTGCCAGCAGCTTAGCCACTACGACTGAAGCTTTCTTT. Protein product: CASSLATTTEAFF.